This TCR beta chain originates from a study of blood T cell repertoires in COVID-19. The V gene end was trimmed by 5 bases and the J gene end by 1 base; junction bases not matched to a gene: 6. This CDR3 region has 16 residues. In germline, CDR1 is MDHEN, CDR2 SYDVKM. This clone has only a few counts. Method: immunoSEQ multiplex PCR; TCRdb's copy keeps in-frame clones and lacks some. Of 200,000 to 250,000 clones in the sample, roughly 80% were seen once. This clonotype originated in a middle-aged woman with active or convalescent COVID-19. The V call is TRBV28, the J call TRBJ2-1; TRBD1 agrees at 9 bases. Input material: peripheral blood. The CDR3 sequence: CASSLLTGGSYNEQFF. For the CDR3, the DNA is TGTGCCAGCAGTCTCCTGACAGGGGGTTCCTACAATGAGCAGTTCTTC.